This passage covers 30 T cell receptor beta chains from one sample sequenced in a study of blood T cell repertoires in COVID-19. Some clones are missing from TCRdb's copy, which holds only in-frame ones; the method was immunoSEQ multiplex PCR. The sample yields approximately 180,000 clones, around 82% seen once. What was sequenced was PBMCs or T cells enriched from blood (not recorded which). All receptors derive from a woman in her sixties with acute COVID-19.

The CDR3 nucleotides are TGTGCCAGCAGCTTGAGCGGGGGTACTTACAATGAGCAGTTCTTC. Translating gives CASSLSGGTYNEQFF. This chain links TRBV3-1 (or the pseudogene TRBV3-2) with TRBJ2-1; TRBD2 matches at 8 bases. The CDR3 is 15 amino acids. J gave up 4 bases and V 5 bases, and 7 bases lay outside the gene matches. Germline V CDR1 and CDR2: LGHDT, YNNKEL (reference sequence).

The chain carries TRBV11-2 and TRBJ2-1, with D hard to call. Germline V gene sequence: CDR1 SGHAT, CDR2 FQNNGV. The CDR3 contains 12 residues. The V and J ends lost 5 bases and 8 bases respectively, with 10 bases between them. The CDR3 nucleotides read TGTGCCAGCAGCCCCTTCCCGGATGAGCAGTTCTTC. It codes for CASSPFPDEQFF.

The V gene is TRBV19, the J gene TRBJ1-5; a weak D match, TRBD1 (6 bases). Germline values: CDR1 LNHDA, CDR2 SQIVND (reference sequence). This CDR3 contains 16 residues. V lost 3 bases, J lost 4 bases, and 16 bases lay in between. CDR3 DNA sequence: TGTGCCAGTAGTATCGAGGCAGGGGCCTTAAATCAGCCCCAGCATTTT. As protein: CASSIEAGALNQPQHF.

The rearrangement joins TRBV7-2 to TRBJ2-3; D call uncertain. V was trimmed by 1 base and J by 5 bases, leaving 7 bases between them. This CDR3 has 13 amino acids. Looked up from germline, CDR1 is SGHTA and CDR2 is FQGNSA. This chain's CDR3 is CASSLVSRDTQYF. The CDR3 DNA reads TGTGCCAGCAGCTTAGTTAGTCGAGATACGCAGTATTTT.

This chain uses TRBV21-1 with TRBJ2-6; no check of the table's D call, TRBD1, against the DNA was made. TRBV21-1 is a pseudogene. This CDR3 has 16 amino acids. For the CDR3, the DNA is TGTGCCAGCAGCAAAGGGCAGGGAATGAGGGCCAACGTCCTGACTTTC. Translation gives CASSKGQGMRANVLTF.

The chain is built from TRBV4-3 and TRBJ1-2; 7 positions agree with TRBD1. The junction had 3 bases not matched to a gene; V was cut back by 2 bases and J by 3 bases. The V gene's germline CDR1 is LGHNA and CDR2 YSLEER. This CDR3 has 14 amino acids. The CDR3 DNA sequence: TGCGCCAGCAGCCAAAGGGGGACAGACTATGGCTACACCTTC. This gives the protein CASSQRGTDYGYTF.

This clone was observed a few times. The V gene is TRBV7-6, the J gene TRBJ1-4; D possibly corresponds to TRBD1 (5 bases). This CDR3 region has 16 residues. Trimming removed 5 bases from V and 7 bases from J, with 20 bases in between. Germline CDR1 reads SGHVS; CDR2 reads FNYEAQ. CDR3 residues: CASSDSGTLTGEKLFF. The CDR3 bases are TGTGCCAGCAGCGACAGTGGCACCCTTACAGGTGAAAAACTGTTTTTT.

The rearrangement joins TRBV29-1 to TRBJ1-5, with D possibly matching TRBD1 (6 bases). The V end was cut by 4 bases, the J end by 2 bases, with 9 bases between. Germline CDR1 SQVTM, CDR2 ANQGSEA. CDR3 length: 13 residues. CDR3 DNA sequence: TGCAGCGTTGGCGAGGGGGGCAATCAGCCCCAGCATTTT. This translates into CSVGEGGNQPQHF.

V and J are TRBV6-5 and TRBJ1-3; D is perhaps TRBD1 (5 bases). This CDR3 is 15 amino acids long. Germline CDR1 and CDR2: MNHEY and SVGAGI. With 6 bases removed from V and 2 bases from J, the gap between germline ends came to 14 bases. The CDR3 protein is CASRDGGGAGNTIYF. DNA for the CDR3: TGTGCCAGCAGAGACGGGGGAGGCGCTGGAAACACCATATATTTT.

The genes are TRBV2 and TRBJ1-6; D gene uncertain. The germline CDR1 and CDR2 sequences are SNHLY and FYNNEI. The germline V and J ends were trimmed by 6 bases and 10 bases, with 16 bases remaining between them. The CDR3 sequence is 14 residues long. The CDR3 sequence: CASRRREEVSPLHF. DNA for the CDR3: TGTGCCAGCAGACGCCGCGAAGAGGTATCACCCCTCCACTTT. Full variable domain (rest looked up from reference TRBV2 and TRBJ1-6): EPEVTQTPSHQVTQMGQEVILRCVPISNHLYFYWYRQILGQKVEFLVSFYNNEISEKSEIFDDQFSVERPDGSNFTLKIRSTKLEDSAMYFCASRRREEVSPLHFGNGTRLTVT.

This clone was seen a single time. This chain connects TRBV7-2 to TRBJ1-6, with a possible D match to TRBD1 (5 bases). V shed 4 bases and J shed 8 bases, with 21 bases lying between them. This CDR3 is built from 17 residues. Germline V gene data show CDR1 as SGHTA and CDR2 as FQGNSA. The CDR3 DNA reads TGTGCCAGCAGCTACAGGAGTGGTTGGGGGGTTGATTCACCCCTCCACTTT. Protein product: CASSYRSGWGVDSPLHF.

The genes are TRBV6-5 and TRBJ2-1, with TRBD2 matching over 8 bases. Germline V gene lookup returns CDR1 MNHEY and CDR2 SVGAGI. J lost 8 bases, V lost 2 bases, and 2 bases had no gene match. There are 13 residues in the CDR3. DNA for the CDR3: TGTGCCAGCAGTTACCAGCGGGGGCATGAGCAGTTCTTC. Residues: CASSYQRGHEQFF.

This clone came up a few times. V is TRBV5-8 and J is TRBJ1-5; tentatively, D is TRBD1 (5 bases). The germline gives CDR1 SGHTS, CDR2 YDEGEE. CDR3 length: 16 amino acids. Trimming cost V 2 bases and J 5 bases, with 17 bases left between them. CDR3 nucleotides: TGTGCCAGCAGCTTAGCTAGGCTTTGGGGGGATCAGCCCCAGCATTTT. Its protein product is CASSLARLWGDQPQHF.

This chain uses TRBV5-1 with TRBJ2-3; unclear D gene. Germline CDR1 and CDR2: SGHRS and YFSETQ. V was pared by 8 bases and J by 0 bases, with 10 bases between. The CDR3 is made up of 13 amino acids. This chain's CDR3 is CASYPESTDTQYF. The CDR3 coding sequence is TGCGCCAGTTACCCGGAGAGCACAGATACGCAGTATTTT.

The rearrangement uses TRBV18 and TRBJ2-7; a weak D match, TRBD2 (5 bases). The CDR3 loop spans 14 amino acids. Trimming removed 0 bases from V and 7 bases from J, with 13 bases in between. The germline CDR1 and CDR2 sequences are KGHSH and LQKENI. The CDR3 sequence is CASSPPGRTGEQYV. The CDR3 DNA is TGTGCCAGCTCACCACCGGGCAGAACGGGGGAGCAGTACGTC.

CDR3 in amino acids: CASSLAGISTDTQYF. As DNA, the CDR3 is TGTGCCAGCAGCCTAGCGGGTATCAGCACAGATACGCAGTATTTT. The gene calls are TRBV4-2 and TRBJ2-3; 7 nucleotides line up with TRBD2. CDR3 length: 15 amino acids. Per the germline V gene, CDR1 is LGHNA and CDR2 is YNFKEQ. V was clipped by 4 bases and J by 0 bases; unmatched bases: 4.

This chain uses TRBV20-1 with TRBJ1-2; D unresolved. In germline, CDR1 is DFQATT, CDR2 SNEGSKA (reference sequence). V lost 6 bases to trimming and J lost 2 bases, with 13 bases between them. The CDR3 runs to 13 residues. The CDR3 sequence: CSASNLGNYGYTF. CDR3 coding DNA: TGCAGTGCAAGTAACTTGGGCAACTATGGCTACACCTTC.

This chain connects TRBV5-1 to TRBJ1-2; the D gene is possibly TRBD1 (5 bases). Germline V gene data show CDR1 as SGHRS and CDR2 as YFSETQ. Trimming took off 5 bases at V and 6 bases at J, with 14 bases between the two ends. The CDR3 loop spans 13 amino acids. The CDR3 is CASREGTGDGYTF. The CDR3 DNA reads TGCGCCAGCAGGGAGGGGACGGGGGATGGCTACACCTTC. The full variable domain, in which reference TRBV5-1 and TRBJ1-2 provide the parts outside the CDR3, is KAGVTQTPRYLIKTRGQQVTLSCSPISGHRSVSWYQQTPGQGLQFLFEYFSETQRNKGNFPGRFSGRQFSNSRSEMNVSTLELGDSALYLCASREGTGDGYTFGSGTRLTVV.

The CDR3 sequence: CASSGAGVRGEAFF. CDR3 in DNA: TGTGCCAGCAGCGGGGCAGGGGTTCGGGGTGAAGCTTTCTTT. This chain connects TRBV7-2 to TRBJ1-1; a possible D gene is TRBD1 (6 bases). Germline CDR1 is SGHTA and CDR2 is FQGNSA. CDR3 length: 14 residues. Trimming pared 5 bases from V and 7 bases from J, leaving 17 bases between.

This sequence joins TRBV27 and TRBJ2-2; perhaps TRBD2 as D (7 bases). The ends were cut back, 10 bases at V and 14 bases at J, with 17 bases in the middle. Germline V gives CDR1 MNHEY, CDR2 SMNVEV (reference sequence). The length of the CDR3 is 11 residues. The CDR3 is CAIKGGGVLFF. Written as DNA, the CDR3 is TGTGCCATTAAAGGGGGGGGCGTACTGTTTTTT.

In this sample, this clone turned up once. The rearrangement joins TRBV20-1 to TRBJ2-7, with TRBD2 identical over 9 bases. Germline CDR1 DFQATT, CDR2 SNEGSKA (reference sequence). This CDR3 region has 15 residues. The V and J ends lost 3 bases and 2 bases, in that order; junction bases with no gene match: 8. CDR3 sequence (DNA): TGCAGTGCTAGTTTCCCAGCGGGGGGTACCTACGAGCAGTACGTC. Amino acids: CSASFPAGGTYEQYV.

The rearrangement uses TRBV9 and TRBJ2-3; TRBD2 matches 11 bases. Germline CDR1 is SGDLS and CDR2 is YYNGEE. The CDR3 covers 16 residues. The ends lost 6 bases at V and 1 base at J; junction bases unmatched: 7. The CDR3 DNA follows: TGTGCCAGCACGCTCGGTAGCGGGAGGGGCACAGATACGCAGTATTTT. Protein sequence: CASTLGSGRGTDTQYF.

The chain links TRBV7-8 to TRBJ1-6; TRBD1 matches at 7 bases. Germline V gene sequence: CDR1 SGHVS, CDR2 FQNEAQ. The junction had 3 bases not matched to a gene; V was cut back by 1 base and J by 9 bases. The CDR3 loop spans 14 amino acids. The CDR3 region is CASSLGQGLSPLHF. The CDR3 DNA follows: TGTGCCAGCAGCTTAGGACAGGGTCTTTCACCCCTCCACTTT.

This rearrangement joins TRBV28 to TRBJ1-4; possibly TRBD1 for D (6 bases). The ends were cut back, 7 bases at V and 4 bases at J, with 28 bases in the middle. This CDR3 region has 19 residues. CDR1 MDHEN and CDR2 SYDVKM come from the germline V gene. The CDR3 here is CASTLPAGAAFYFNEKLFF. As DNA, the CDR3 is TGTGCCAGCACCCTGCCTGCAGGGGCCGCGTTCTATTTTAATGAAAAACTGTTTTTT.

The rearrangement uses TRBV24-1 and TRBJ2-3; 8 bases are shared with TRBD2. J was trimmed by 1 base and V by 10 bases; bases with no gene match: 3. The length of the CDR3 is 13 residues. Germline assignment: CDR1 KGHDR and CDR2 SFDVKD. The CDR3, as DNA: TGTGCCACGCGGGGGGCTGGCACAGATACGCAGTATTTT. Residues: CATRGAGTDTQYF.

This clone was counted between two and nine times. The chain combines TRBV19 with TRBJ1-6; 8 bases are a match to TRBD1. Per the germline V gene, CDR1 is LNHDA and CDR2 is SQIVND (reference sequence). There are 16 residues in the CDR3. V gave up 3 bases and J gave up 10 bases; unmatched junction bases: 11. The CDR3 DNA reads as TGTGCCAGTAGTATCCGGACAGGGCAATCTCAATCACCCCTCCACTTT. Protein product: CASSIRTGQSQSPLHF.

The chain carries TRBV9 and TRBJ1-1, with D hard to call. The CDR3 covers 15 residues. V was clipped by 0 bases and J by 1 base, with 10 bases between them. Germline V gene data show CDR1 as SGDLS and CDR2 as YYNGEE. CDR3 in amino acids: CASSVAERGNTEAFF. CDR3 coding DNA: TGTGCCAGCAGCGTAGCGGAGCGGGGGAACACTGAAGCTTTCTTT. Looking up the rest from reference TRBV9 and TRBJ1-1 gives the full variable domain: DSGVTQTPKHLITATGQRVTLRCSPRSGDLSVYWYQQSLDQGLQFLIQYYNGEERAKGNILERFSAQQFPDLHSELNLSSLELGDSALYFCASSVAERGNTEAFFGQGTRLTVV.

The chain uses TRBV6-2 or TRBV6-3 and TRBJ2-1; TRBD2 matches 12 bases. CDR1 and CDR2 (germline): MNHEY, SVGEGT. Trimming took 6 bases from V and 3 from J; bases not matched to a gene: 3. The length of the CDR3 is 15 residues. The DNA for the CDR3 is TGTGCCAGCAGCCTACTAGCGGGAGGCTACAATGAGCAGTTCTTC. Translation: CASSLLAGGYNEQFF.

V is TRBV6-5 and J is TRBJ2-4, with 9 nucleotides matching TRBD1. Germline V gene sequence: CDR1 MNHEY, CDR2 SVGAGI. Trimming removed 6 bases from V and 2 bases from J; junction bases left unmatched: 5. The CDR3 has 15 amino acids. The CDR3 region has the DNA TGTGCCAGCAGGGGACAGGGATTATCCAAAAACATTCAGTACTTC. Translation: CASRGQGLSKNIQYF.

The gene calls are TRBV9 and TRBJ1-2, with D possibly matching TRBD1 (5 bases). Per the germline V gene, CDR1 is SGDLS and CDR2 is YYNGEE. This CDR3 comprises 12 residues. Trimming took off 1 base at V and 5 bases at J, with 6 bases between the two ends. CDR3 loop: CASSVRQYGYTF. DNA for the CDR3: TGTGCCAGCAGCGTACGACAGTATGGCTACACCTTC.